One and the same sample provided the 26 T cell receptor beta chains below, sequenced in a study of T cells in Graves' hyperthyroidism and ophthalmopathy. From RNA transcripts, TCR beta CDR3 regions were amplified. The primer set for the first-round RT-PCR of the TCR CDR3 was HTBI. Each CDR3 protein is one row after TCRdb ran MiXCR on the multiplex PCR reads. This sample yields about 640,000 distinct CDR3 sequences, of which about 14% are seen a single time; around an eighth belongs to the top ten. The sample was blood. The receptors originated from a woman aged 45-65 years with Graves' ophthalmopathy.

CDR3 protein: CASSLMGANSPLHF. The DNA of the CDR3 is TGTGCCAGCAGCTTAATGGGGGCAAATTCACCCCTCCACTTT. The genes are TRBV7-9 and TRBJ1-6; D possibly corresponds to TRBD1 (6 bases). The germline V and J ends were trimmed by 2 bases and 7 bases, with 9 bases remaining between them. The CDR3 loop spans 14 amino acids. Germline assignment: CDR1 SEHNR and CDR2 FQNEAQ (reference sequence). Based on the CDR3 plus reference TRBV7-9 and TRBJ1-6, the full variable domain is DTGVSQNPRHKITKRGQNVTFRCDPISEHNRLYWYRQTLGQGPEFLTYFQNEAQLEKSRLLSDRFSAERPKGSFSTLEIQRTEQGDSAMYLCASSLMGANSPLHFGNGTRLTVT.

This chain links TRBV6-4 with TRBJ2-2; the D call may be TRBD1 or TRBD2 (6 bases each). Deletions cut 1 base from V and 0 bases from J, with 9 bases between. In germline, CDR1 is MRHNA, CDR2 SNTAGT. CDR3 length: 16 amino acids. For the CDR3, the DNA is TGTGCCAGCAGTGACTTGGGGGGCTCGAACACCGGGGAGCTGTTTTTT. Translation: CASSDLGGSNTGELFF.

This clonotype was seen only a few times. The chain is built from TRBV4-1 and TRBJ2-3; D might be TRBD1 or TRBD2, each matching 5 bases. In germline, CDR1 is MGHRA, CDR2 YSYEKL. The V end lost 0 bases, the J end lost 6 bases, and 13 bases lay between the germline ends. This CDR3 spans 15 amino acids. Here the CDR3 reads CASSQDWDPRDTQYF. CDR3 bases: TGCGCCAGCAGCCAAGATTGGGACCCCAGGGATACGCAGTATTTT.

In its sample, this clonotype was seen many times. The DNA for the CDR3 is TGCAGTGCTACCCCGCAAGACAGCTACACAGATACGCAGTATTTT. Its translation: CSATPQDSYTDTQYF. This chain joins TRBV20-1 and TRBJ2-3; maybe TRBD1 (5 bases). CDR3 length: 15 residues. Between the trimmed V and J ends, which lost 4 bases and 2 bases, there was a span of 16 bases. Germline V gene sequence: CDR1 DFQATT, CDR2 SNEGSKA (reference sequence).

As for this clonotype: A much larger clonotype is one base distant, so this may be a read error. This rearrangement joins TRBV13 to TRBJ2-3; TRBD2 matches 10 bases. The CDR3 is 16 residues long. V lost 3 bases and J lost 2; bases outside the gene matches: 5. Germline V gene sequence: CDR1 PRHDT, CDR2 FYEKMQ (reference sequence). CDR3 nucleotides: TGTGCCAGCAGCTTTTGGGGACTAGCGCCCACAGATACGCAGTATTTT. The encoded protein is CASSFWGLAPTDTQYF.

In its sample, this clonotype was seen many times. The V and J genes are TRBV28 and TRBJ2-1; D is uncertain. The CDR3 is 14 amino acids. CDR1 and CDR2 (germline): MDHEN, SYDVKM. Trimming stripped 10 bases from V and 2 bases from J, with 15 bases between. CDR3 in amino acids: CATEVLTPYNEQFF. The CDR3, as DNA: TGTGCCACCGAAGTTCTTACCCCCTACAATGAGCAGTTCTTC.

This clonotype appeared a few times. The chain is built from TRBV6-2 or TRBV6-3 and TRBJ2-5; 7 bases match TRBD1. Trimming took 5 bases from V and 13 from J; bases not matched to a gene: 7. Germline-derived CDR1 and CDR2 are MNHEY and SVGEGT. The CDR3 consists of 11 residues. CDR3 bases: TGTGCCAGCAGTCAGGACAGGCGAGGGTACTTC. It specifies CASSQDRRGYF.

This clonotype has a handful of counts. This chain joins TRBV19 and TRBJ2-7; 9 bases map to TRBD1. There are 17 residues in the CDR3. Germline loops: CDR1 LNHDA, CDR2 SQIVND (reference sequence). The junction had 13 bases not matched to a gene; V was cut back by 5 bases and J by 2 bases. CDR3 DNA: TGTGCCAGTAGTCTTGAACCCACCGGGACAGGGCCCTACGAGCAGTACTTC. This sequence encodes CASSLEPTGTGPYEQYF.

This clonotype was recorded at least ten times. The chain carries TRBV2 and TRBJ1-2; D is ambiguous. The length of the CDR3 is 13 residues. Trimming stripped 7 bases from V and 0 bases from J, with 9 bases between. Germline lookup yields CDR1 SNHLY and CDR2 FYNNEI. The CDR3 nucleotides read TGTGCCAGCATGGGCAGGCCTAACTATGGCTACACCTTC. Translated, it gives CASMGRPNYGYTF.

The chain links TRBV6-5 to TRBJ2-7, with D hard to call. The CDR3 has 10 residues. Trimming took 4 bases from V and 7 from J, leaving 5 bases between them. The germline V gene has CDR1 MNHEY and CDR2 SVGAGI. The CDR3 here is CASSSSEQYF. DNA of the CDR3: TGTGCCAGCAGTTCGTCTGAGCAGTACTTC.

This clonotype was picked up a small number of times. This chain uses TRBV7-3 with TRBJ2-2; D gene uncertain. Germline assignment: CDR1 SGHTA and CDR2 FQGTGA. The CDR3 is 13 residues long. V lost 4 bases and J lost 6, with 9 bases in between. CDR3: CASSYHSSGELFF. The DNA for the CDR3 is TGTGCCAGCAGCTATCATTCGTCCGGGGAGCTGTTTTTT. The whole variable domain, remainder taken from reference TRBV7-3 and TRBJ2-2, is GAGVSQTPSNKVTEKGKYVELRCDPISGHTALYWYRQSLGQGPEFLIYFQGTGAADDSGLPNDRFFAVRPEGSVSTLKIQRTERGDSAVYLCASSYHSSGELFFGEGSRLTVL.

This clonotype was detected ten times or more. V and J are TRBV28 and TRBJ1-5; D uncertain. Trimming cost V 3 bases and J 7 bases, with 4 bases left between them. In germline, CDR1 is MDHEN, CDR2 SYDVKM. CDR3 length equals 11 residues. The CDR3 nucleotides read TGTGCCAGCAGTTTGTCCCAGCCCCAGCATTTT. Translated, it gives CASSLSQPQHF.

In its sample, this clonotype was seen a few times. The chain links TRBV5-1 to TRBJ2-3, with D possibly being TRBD2 (7 bases). Germline V gene data show CDR1 as SGHRS and CDR2 as YFSETQ. The CDR3 spans 16 residues. Between the trimmed V and J ends, which lost 0 bases and 2 bases, there was a span of 13 bases. Written as DNA, the CDR3 is TGCGCCAGCAGCTTGGGCGCGGGGGCCGTCACAGATACGCAGTATTTT. This encodes CASSLGAGAVTDTQYF.

This clonotype was counted only a few times. V and J are TRBV20-1 and TRBJ2-1, with TRBD2 matching over 9 bases. CDR3 length: 15 amino acids. Looked up from germline, CDR1 is DFQATT and CDR2 is SNEGSKA (reference sequence). The V and J ends lost 4 bases and 5 bases, in that order; junction bases with no gene match: 9. For the CDR3, the DNA is TGCAGTGCTACCCTGGGTAGCGGGAGCGACAATGAGCAGTTCTTC. This sequence encodes CSATLGSGSDNEQFF.

On this clonotype itself: A much larger clone differs by one base, so this may be a read error. V is TRBV18 and J is TRBJ2-7; D unclear. The DNA end is a closer match to TRBJ2-1, so the J assignment may be wrong. Looked up from germline, CDR1 is KGHSH and CDR2 is LQKENI. The CDR3 has 16 amino acids. In DNA form, the CDR3 reads TGTGCCAGCTCACCGATGACGAGCAGGAACTCCTACGAGCAGTTCTTC. This translates into CASSPMTSRNSYEQFF.

The sample holds many counts of this clonotype. An end of the junction does not agree with germline; a read error may underlie this. The rearrangement uses TRBV7-2 and TRBJ2-7; D not certain. The germline V gene encodes CDR1 SGHTA and CDR2 FQGNSA. This CDR3 is built from 14 residues. Here the CDR3 DNA reads TGCGCCAGCAGCTTGGGAAGGGCCTCCTACGAGCAGTACTTC. It specifies CASSLGRASYEQYF. Full variable domain (rest looked up from reference TRBV7-2 and TRBJ2-7): GAGVSQSPSNKVTEKGKDVELRCDPISGHTALYWYRQSLGQGLEFLIYFQGNSAPDKSGLPSDRFSAERTGGSVSTLTIQRTQQEDSAVYLCASSLGRASYEQYFGPGTRLTVT.

V gene TRBV4-2 combines with J gene TRBJ2-7; D gene ambiguous. Germline V lookup: CDR1 LGHNA, CDR2 YNFKEQ. The V end was cut by 4 bases, the J end by 2 bases, with 9 bases between. The CDR3 covers 13 residues. The CDR3 here is CASSRVATYEQYF. CDR3 bases: TGTGCCAGCAGCCGCGTTGCGACCTACGAGCAGTACTTC.

V gene TRBV20-1 combines with J gene TRBJ1-6; 7 bases agree with TRBD1. V gave up 4 bases and J gave up 2 bases; unmatched junction bases: 5. CDR3 length: 15 amino acids. CDR1 DFQATT and CDR2 SNEGSKA come from the germline V gene (reference sequence). As DNA, the CDR3 is TGCAGTGCTAAGGGGGCGGGGACCTATAATTCACCCCTCCACTTT. It yields the protein CSAKGAGTYNSPLHF.

The V gene is TRBV3-1, the J gene TRBJ1-1; D is possibly TRBD1 (6 bases). V gave up 4 bases and J gave up 10 bases, with 19 bases separating them. Germline V lookup: CDR1 LGHDT, CDR2 YNNKEL (reference sequence). The CDR3 sequence is 14 residues long. The CDR3, as DNA: TGTGCCAGCAGCCCTAGGACAGTACCCTCTGGAGCTTTCTTT. This encodes CASSPRTVPSGAFF. Full variable domain (rest looked up from reference TRBV3-1 and TRBJ1-1): DTAVSQTPKYLVTQMGNDKSIKCEQNLGHDTMYWYKQDSKKFLKIMFSYNNKELIINETVPNRFSPKSPDKAHLNLHINSLELGDSAVYFCASSPRTVPSGAFFGQGTRLTVV.

This clonotype showed up many times. The chain carries TRBV30 and TRBJ1-1; 9 bases match TRBD1. The CDR3 spans 15 residues. The ends lost 0 bases at V and 5 bases at J; junction bases unmatched: 7. Germline assignment: CDR1 GTSNPN and CDR2 SVGIG (reference sequence). The CDR3 sequence: CAWSVLTGGITEAFF. The DNA for the CDR3 is TGTGCCTGGAGTGTACTGACAGGGGGAATTACTGAAGCTTTCTTT.

The table lists this clonotype with many counts. The chain employs TRBV2 and TRBJ1-5, with D possibly being TRBD1 (6 bases). CDR1 and CDR2 from the germline V gene are SNHLY and FYNNEI. Trimming pared 1 base from V and 4 bases from J, leaving 14 bases between. This CDR3 spans 16 amino acids. For the CDR3, the DNA is TGTGCCAGCAGTGAAGGGGCTAGGGGGGGGAATCAGCCCCAGCATTTT. This encodes CASSEGARGGNQPQHF.

In its sample, this clonotype was seen many times. This chain uses TRBV7-9 with TRBJ1-2; the D gene is possibly TRBD1 (5 bases). Trimming pared 4 bases from V and 0 bases from J, leaving 12 bases between. This CDR3 is built from 15 residues. CDR1 SEHNR and CDR2 FQNEAQ come from the germline V gene (reference sequence). In nucleotides, the CDR3 is TGTGCCAGCAGCTCCCGGGACGGACCTAACTATGGCTACACCTTC. Translation gives CASSSRDGPNYGYTF.

The sample holds a few counts of this clonotype. The genes are TRBV27 and TRBJ2-5; D might be TRBD1 or TRBD2, each matching 5 bases. In germline, CDR1 is MNHEY, CDR2 SMNVEV (reference sequence). The V and J ends lost 5 bases and 7 bases respectively, with 11 bases between them. The CDR3 covers 12 residues. CDR3 nucleotides: TGTGCCAGCAGTCGTCCAGGGACGACCCAGTACTTC. Translated, it gives CASSRPGTTQYF.

The J gene is TRBJ2-3, the V gene TRBV5-4; D gene unclear. Germline loops: CDR1 SGHNT, CDR2 YYREEE (reference sequence). CDR3 length: 17 amino acids. V was trimmed by 4 bases and J by 1 base, leaving 19 bases between them. CDR3: CASSDIYLERRTDTQYF. The CDR3 nucleotides read TGTGCCAGCAGCGATATTTACCTGGAGAGACGCACAGATACGCAGTATTTT.

This chain uses TRBV24-1 with TRBJ2-3; 11 bases line up with TRBD2. The J segment lost 4 bases and the V segment lost 5 bases, leaving 10 bases of the junction unmatched. The CDR3 sequence is 17 residues long. The germline gives CDR1 KGHDR, CDR2 SFDVKD. The CDR3, as DNA: TGTGCCACCAGTGGTCTGGGACTAGCGGAAAACGCAGATACGCAGTATTTT. This codes for CATSGLGLAENADTQYF.

This clonotype was seen at least ten times. For the CDR3, the DNA is TGCGCCAGCAGCTGGGCGGGGACGAACACCGGGGAGCTGTTTTTT. This translates into CASSWAGTNTGELFF. The rearrangement uses TRBV5-1 and TRBJ2-2, with a tentative D call TRBD2 (6 bases). Looked up from germline, CDR1 is SGHRS and CDR2 is YFSETQ. V shed 3 bases and J shed 0 bases, with 9 bases lying between them. The CDR3 is made up of 15 amino acids.